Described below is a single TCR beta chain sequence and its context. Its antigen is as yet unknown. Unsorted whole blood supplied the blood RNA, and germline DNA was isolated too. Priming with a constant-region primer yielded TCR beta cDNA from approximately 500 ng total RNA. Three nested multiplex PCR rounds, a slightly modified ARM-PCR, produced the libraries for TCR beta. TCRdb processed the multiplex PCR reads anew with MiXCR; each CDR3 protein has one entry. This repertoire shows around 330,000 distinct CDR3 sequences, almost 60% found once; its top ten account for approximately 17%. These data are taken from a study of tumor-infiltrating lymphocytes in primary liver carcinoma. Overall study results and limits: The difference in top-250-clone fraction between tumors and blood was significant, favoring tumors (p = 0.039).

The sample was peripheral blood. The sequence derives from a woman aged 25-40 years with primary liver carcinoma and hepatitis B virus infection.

CDR3 sequence (DNA): TGTGCCAGCAGCGCCCCCCCAATTATTAATGAGCAGTACTTC. Protein sequence: CASSAPPIINEQYF. The V call is TRBV11-2, the J call TRBJ2-7; unclear D gene. Germline assignment: CDR1 SGHAT and CDR2 FQNNGV. The CDR3 has 14 residues. Trimming cost V 5 bases and J 7 bases, with 18 bases left between them.